The present T cell receptor beta chain was sequenced within a study of tumour-infiltrating T cells in Burkitt lymphoma. Turning to the study itself: This cohort included all epidemiological subtypes of Burkitt lymphoma.

Assay: immunoSEQ multiplex PCR; the TCRdb copy retains only in-frame clones and omits some. The table includes more than 45,000 clones, approximately 31% detected once. CDR1 is SEHNR and CDR2 is FQNEAQ in the germline V gene (reference sequence). Trimming left V 8 bases short and J 8 bases short, with 9 bases between. The CDR3 has 11 residues. Material for sequencing was tumor tissue. J is TRBJ2-2 and V is TRBV7-9; possible D gene TRBD1, 5 bases. The sequence came from a human donor with Burkitt lymphoma. The DNA for the CDR3 is TGTGCCAGCGGACAAGCTGGGGAGCTGTTTTTT. Translating gives CASGQAGELFF.